The TCR beta chain described here comes from a study of CD8+CD57+ T cells in acquired aplastic anemia. At the level of the study: Mean DNA quantity obtained from sorted CD4+ and CD8+ cells was 3 to 4 ug.

Before being chosen for sequencing, patients had shown CD8+CD57+ cell expansion by flow cytometry. Diagnosis of severe acquired aplastic anemia applied to all patients. According to the study, genomic DNA was the template for TCR beta VDJ and CDR3 profiling. TCRdb re-called the reads with MiXCR, one entry per CDR3 protein. The sample holds 170,000 or so distinct CDR3 sequences, roughly 65% seen once. Turning to this clonotype: The antigen is undetermined.

Germline V lookup: CDR1 LNHNV, CDR2 YYDKDF (reference sequence). Trimming removed 1 base from V and 8 bases from J; junction bases left unmatched: 9. This CDR3 has 16 residues. Broader study findings: Researchers report that twenty-nine CD8+ CDR3 sequences appeared in both patients and controls.

The chain has TRBV15 and TRBJ2-2; 8 bases are a match to TRBD2. The sequence came from a human donor with aplastic anemia. The sample consisted of sorted CD4+, CD8+, or CD8+CD57+ T cells (not recorded which) from PBMCs. CDR3 region: CATSRGGRTYQGELFF. The CDR3 region has the DNA TGTGCCACCAGCAGAGGCGGGAGGACCTACCAGGGGGAGCTGTTTTTT.